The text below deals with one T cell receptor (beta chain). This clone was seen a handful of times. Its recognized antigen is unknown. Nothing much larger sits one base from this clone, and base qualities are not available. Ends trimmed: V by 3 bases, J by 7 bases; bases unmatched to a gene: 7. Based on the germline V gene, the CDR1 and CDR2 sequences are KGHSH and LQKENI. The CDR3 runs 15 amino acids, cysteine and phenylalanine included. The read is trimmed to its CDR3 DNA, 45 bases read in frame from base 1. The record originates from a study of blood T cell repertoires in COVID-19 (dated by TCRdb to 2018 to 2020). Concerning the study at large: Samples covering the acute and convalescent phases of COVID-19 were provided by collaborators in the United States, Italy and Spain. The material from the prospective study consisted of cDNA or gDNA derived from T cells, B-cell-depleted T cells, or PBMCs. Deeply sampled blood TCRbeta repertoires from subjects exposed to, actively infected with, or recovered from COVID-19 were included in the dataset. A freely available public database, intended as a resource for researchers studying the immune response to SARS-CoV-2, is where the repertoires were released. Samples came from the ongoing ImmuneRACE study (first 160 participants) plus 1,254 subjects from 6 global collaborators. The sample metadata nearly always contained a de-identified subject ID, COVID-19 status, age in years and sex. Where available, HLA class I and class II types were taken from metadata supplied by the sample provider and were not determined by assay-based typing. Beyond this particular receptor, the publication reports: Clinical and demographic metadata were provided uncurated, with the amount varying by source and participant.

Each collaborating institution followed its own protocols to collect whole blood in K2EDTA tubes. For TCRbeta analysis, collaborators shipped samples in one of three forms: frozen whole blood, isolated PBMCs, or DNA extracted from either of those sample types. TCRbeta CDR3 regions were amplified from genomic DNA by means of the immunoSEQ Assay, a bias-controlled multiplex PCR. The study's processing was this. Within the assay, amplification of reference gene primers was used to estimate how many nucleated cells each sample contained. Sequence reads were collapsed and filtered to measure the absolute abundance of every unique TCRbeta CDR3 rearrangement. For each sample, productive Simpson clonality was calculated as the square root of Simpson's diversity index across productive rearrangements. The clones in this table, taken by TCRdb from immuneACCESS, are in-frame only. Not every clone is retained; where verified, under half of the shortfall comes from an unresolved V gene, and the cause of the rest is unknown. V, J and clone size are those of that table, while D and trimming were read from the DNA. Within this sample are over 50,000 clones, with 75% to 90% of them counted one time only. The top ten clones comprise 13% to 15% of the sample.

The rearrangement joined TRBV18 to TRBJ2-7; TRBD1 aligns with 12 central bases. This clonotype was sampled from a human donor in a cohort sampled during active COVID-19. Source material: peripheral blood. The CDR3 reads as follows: CASSPSGTGGGEQYF. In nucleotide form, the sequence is TGTGCCAGCTCACCTTCCGGGACAGGGGGCGGAGAGCAGTACTTC.